This T cell receptor (beta chain) was recorded in a study of identifying expanded T cells in peripheral blood. Worth noting for this clone: Antigen specificity is unknown.

Findings of the study overall: Clone count variance between two-week samples rose with total template count. Differentially abundant clones: 1 to 1.5 between replicates, around 16 at around 15 days, around 20 at four.

Clones were sequenced by immunoSEQ multiplex PCR, and TCRdb holds only the in-frame ones, with some missing. The sample includes roughly 120,000 clones, roughly nine tenths seen only once; the top ten take 6.5% to 9%. No infections or other immune events were documented during collection. The CDR3 totals 11 residues. V lost 7 bases to trimming and J lost 6 bases, with 10 bases between them. Looked up from germline, CDR1 is MDHEN and CDR2 is SYDVKM. The receptor's source is a person aged 18 to 70 in good health. Sequenced input: blood. The chain is built from TRBV28 and TRBJ2-7, with no clear D. CDR3 region: CASNGPSEQYF. Written as DNA, the CDR3 is TGTGCCAGCAATGGGCCGAGCGAGCAGTACTTC.